A selection of T cell receptor beta chains follows, all from one sample in a study of shared clonotypes between healthy human individuals. The protocol was immunoSEQ multiplex PCR, while the TCRdb copy is restricted to in-frame clones and leaves out a portion. The sample records 2,500,000 or so clones, over 85% being singletons. Sequencing input: naive CD4+ T cells from PBMCs. The origin of the receptors is a man between 18 and 29 years old in good health. Some clones in this sample may be carry-over from other donors' samples. Both conserved end residues are part of each CDR3. A D gene is named only where the DNA matches it firmly. Clone sizes are given selectively: once, few, many, or a class where the clone is expanded.

V	D	length	size	J	DNA	CDR3
TRBV7-9	TRBD2	14	.	TRBJ2-7	TGTGCCAGCAGCTTAGTGGGAGGGCCCTACGAGCAGTACTTC	CASSLVGGPYEQYF
TRBV6-5	.	14	.	TRBJ2-1	TGTGCCAGCAGTTACTCACCACTTCGGAATGAGCAGTTCTTC	CASSYSPLRNEQFF
TRBV28	.	14	.	TRBJ1-2	TGTGCCAGCTTTACTTTTGGGGGTAGCTATGGCTACACCTTC	CASFTFGGSYGYTF
TRBV15	TRBD2	15	.	TRBJ2-7	TGTGCCACCAGCGGAGGGACTAGCGGGGGCTACGAGCAGTACTTC	CATSGGTSGGYEQYF
TRBV5-1	.	16	.	TRBJ1-2	TGCGCCAGCAGCCCAAAGGGCGGTTGGTTCGGCAATGGCTACACCTTC	CASSPKGGWFGNGYTF
TRBV18	.	15	.	TRBJ1-3	TGTGCCAGCTCACCACCGAGCCAGGGAGTAGACACCATATATTTT	CASSPPSQGVDTIYF
TRBV30	.	13	.	TRBJ2-2	TGTGCCTGGAGTGTACAAGGCCCCGGGGAGCTGTTTTTT	CAWSVQGPGELFF
TRBV5-1	.	15	.	TRBJ1-4	TGCGCCAGCAGCTTGTTCTCCCGAACTAATGAAAAACTGTTTTTT	CASSLFSRTNEKLFF
TRBV4-1	.	14	.	TRBJ2-5	TGCGCCAGCAGTCGACAGGGGAGGGGAGAGACCCAGTACTTC	CASSRQGRGETQYF
TRBV5-1	.	13	.	TRBJ2-5	TGCGCCAGCAGCTTGCAACTGAAAGAGACCCAGTACTTC	CASSLQLKETQYF
TRBV28	.	13	.	TRBJ1-2	TGTGCCAGCAGTTTAGACGGGTCGGATGGCTACACCTTC	CASSLDGSDGYTF
TRBV28	.	15	.	TRBJ1-1	TGTGCCAGCAGTTTCTCAGGGTCTGTGGCTATGGAAGCTTTCTTT	CASSFSGSVAMEAFF
TRBV15	TRBD2	18	.	TRBJ2-1	TGTGCCACCAGCACGCAGACTAGCGGGAACCCCACGGCCAATGAGCAGTTCTTC	CATSTQTSGNPTANEQFF
TRBV5-5	TRBD1	14	few	TRBJ1-1	TGTGCCAGCAGCTGGACAGGTTTGAACACTGAAGCTTTCTTT	CASSWTGLNTEAFF
TRBV2	.	14	.	TRBJ1-1	TGTGCCAGCAGTCAACGGGGTACAGGCACTGAAGCTTTCTTT	CASSQRGTGTEAFF
TRBV7-9	TRBD1	14	.	TRBJ1-5	TGTGCCAGCAGCCCGGACAGGGGGCATCAGCCCCAGCATTTT	CASSPDRGHQPQHF
TRBV27	.	16	.	TRBJ1-4	TGTGCCAGCAGTGACCCGGTTGGCGGGCGAAATGAAAAACTGTTTTTT	CASSDPVGGRNEKLFF
TRBV29-1	.	13	.	TRBJ2-7	TGCAGCGTTGAGGGGACAGCGGGCTACGAGCAGTACTTC	CSVEGTAGYEQYF
TRBV28	TRBD2	12	.	TRBJ2-7	TGTGCCACCAGGCCCGGGGGAGGGGAGCAGTACTTC	CATRPGGGEQYF
TRBV7-9	.	15	.	TRBJ2-7	TGTGCCAGCAGGCCAAGTAGCGGAGGCTCCTACGAGCAGTACTTC	CASRPSSGGSYEQYF
TRBV6-1	.	16	.	TRBJ2-1	TGTGCCAGCAGTGGCCGTGTAGCGGACGCGTACAATGAGCAGTTCTTC	CASSGRVADAYNEQFF
TRBV9	.	12	.	TRBJ2-1	TGTGCCATCAACAGGGCTGGCAATGAGCAGTTCTTC	CAINRAGNEQFF